The next 9 T cell receptor beta chains were all read from a single sample in a study of Tregs in tolerant kidney transplant recipients. Sequencing was performed with immunoSEQ multiplex PCR; in TCRdb, only in-frame clones are kept and a portion is missing. The sample gives tens of thousands of clones, approximately 89% of which show up once; about 0.34% is in the top ten. Sequencing was performed on Tregs from blood, taken before the transplant. These receptors all stem from a human donor who received a combined kidney and bone marrow transplant.

J is TRBJ2-3 and V is TRBV18, with 13 bases aligning to TRBD2. The length of the CDR3 is 17 residues. Germline V lookup: CDR1 KGHSH, CDR2 LQKENI. Germline trimming cut 5 bases from V and 3 bases from J; bases unmatched to any gene: 8. This chain's CDR3 is CASSTPGLAGWTDTQYF. In DNA, the CDR3 is TGTGCCAGCTCAACGCCGGGACTAGCGGGATGGACAGATACGCAGTATTTT.

The CDR3 is CASSLWGGSVGSGYTF. CDR3 bases: TGTGCCAGCAGCTTATGGGGGGGCTCTGTAGGGAGTGGCTACACCTTC. The chain uses TRBV7-2 and TRBJ1-2; tentative D call: TRBD1 (6 bases). This CDR3 has 16 amino acids. Germline V CDR1 and CDR2: SGHTA, FQGNSA. Between the trimmed V and J ends, which lost 2 bases and 7 bases, there was a span of 20 bases.

V is TRBV6-5 and J is TRBJ2-7; D is unclear. Trimming took 5 bases from V and 7 from J, leaving 12 bases between them. Germline assignment: CDR1 MNHEY and CDR2 SVGAGI. This CDR3 region has 12 residues. The CDR3 DNA is TGTGCCAGCAGTGAAGCGATTACAGAGCAGTACTTC. Translated, it gives CASSEAITEQYF.

This chain joins TRBV25-1 and TRBJ1-6; TRBD1 matches 7 bases. Germline assignment: CDR1 MGHDK and CDR2 SYGVNS. The CDR3 sequence is 14 residues long. The J segment lost 7 bases and the V segment lost 7 bases, leaving 7 bases of the junction unmatched. CDR3 coding DNA: TGTGCCAGCACCCAGGGGGGATGGAATTCACCCCTCCACTTT. Its translation: CASTQGGWNSPLHF.

The chain carries TRBV28 and TRBJ2-7; TRBD1 is a possible D gene (6 bases). This CDR3 has 12 amino acids. V shed 5 bases and J shed 1 base, with 6 bases lying between them. Germline loops: CDR1 MDHEN, CDR2 SYDVKM. CDR3 loop: CASSDRSYEQYF. DNA of the CDR3: TGTGCCAGCAGTGACAGGTCCTACGAGCAGTACTTC. Filled out from reference TRBV28 and TRBJ2-7, the complete variable domain reads DVKVTQSSRYLVKRTGEKVFLECVQDMDHENMFWYRQDPGLGLRLIYFSYDVKMKEKGDIPEGYSVSREKKERFSLILESASTNQTSMYLCASSDRSYEQYFGPGTRLTVT.

This clone was observed once. At one end, the junction sequence differs from germline, possibly due to a read error. This chain links TRBV19 with TRBJ2-1; the D is unclear. The germline V gene encodes CDR1 LNHDA and CDR2 SQIVND (reference sequence). The CDR3 sequence is 12 residues long. The CDR3: CASSMAWDEQFF. The DNA of the CDR3 is TGTGCAAGTAGTATGGCTTGGGATGAGCAGTTCTTC. Based on the CDR3 plus reference TRBV19 and TRBJ2-1, the full variable domain is DGGITQSPKYLFRKEGQNVTLSCEQNLNHDAMYWYRQDPGQGLRLIYYSQIVNDFQKGDIAEGYSVSREKKESFPLTVTSAQKNPTAFYLCASSMAWDEQFFGPGTRLTVL.

The V gene is TRBV27, the J gene TRBJ1-2, with unresolved D. Trimming cost V 5 bases and J 5 bases, with 18 bases left between them. The CDR3 consists of 15 residues. The V gene's germline CDR1 is MNHEY and CDR2 SMNVEV (reference sequence). CDR3 region: CASSPKEDGEYGYTF. The CDR3 bases are TGTGCCAGCAGTCCAAAGGAGGACGGTGAATATGGCTACACCTTC.

The rearrangement uses TRBV27 and TRBJ2-7, with D perhaps TRBD1 (6 bases). V was shortened by 4 bases and J by 1 base, with 20 bases between the two germline ends. The CDR3 loop spans 17 amino acids. In germline, CDR1 is MNHEY, CDR2 SMNVEV (reference sequence). As DNA, the CDR3 is TGTGCCAGCAGTTCAATTACCACCCGCGACAGGTCCTACGAGCAGTACTTC. This codes for CASSSITTRDRSYEQYF.

Comment on this clone: Distinct nucleotide sequences in the sample also encode this CDR3. The chain couples TRBV11-1 to TRBJ2-7; 8 positions agree with TRBD1. Germline CDR1 reads SGHAT; CDR2 reads FQDESV (reference sequence). This CDR3 is 14 amino acids long. V shed 5 bases, J shed 2 bases, and the junction held 5 bases outside the gene matches. The CDR3 region has the DNA TGTGCCAGCAGCAGGGACAGGTGGGCCTACGAGCAGTACTTC. Translating gives CASSRDRWAYEQYF.